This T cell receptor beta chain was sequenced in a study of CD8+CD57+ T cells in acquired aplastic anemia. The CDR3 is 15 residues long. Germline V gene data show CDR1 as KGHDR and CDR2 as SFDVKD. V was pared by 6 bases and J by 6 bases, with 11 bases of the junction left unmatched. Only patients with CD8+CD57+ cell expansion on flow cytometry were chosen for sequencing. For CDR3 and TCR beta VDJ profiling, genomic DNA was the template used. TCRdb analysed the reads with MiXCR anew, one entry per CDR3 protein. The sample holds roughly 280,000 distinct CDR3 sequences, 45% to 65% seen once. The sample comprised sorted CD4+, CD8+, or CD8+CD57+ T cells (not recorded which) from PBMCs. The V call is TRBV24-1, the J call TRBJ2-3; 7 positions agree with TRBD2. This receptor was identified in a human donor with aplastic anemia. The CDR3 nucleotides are TGTGCCACCAGTTCCCCGGGAGGATCAGGGGATACGCAGTATTTT. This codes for CATSSPGGSGDTQYF.